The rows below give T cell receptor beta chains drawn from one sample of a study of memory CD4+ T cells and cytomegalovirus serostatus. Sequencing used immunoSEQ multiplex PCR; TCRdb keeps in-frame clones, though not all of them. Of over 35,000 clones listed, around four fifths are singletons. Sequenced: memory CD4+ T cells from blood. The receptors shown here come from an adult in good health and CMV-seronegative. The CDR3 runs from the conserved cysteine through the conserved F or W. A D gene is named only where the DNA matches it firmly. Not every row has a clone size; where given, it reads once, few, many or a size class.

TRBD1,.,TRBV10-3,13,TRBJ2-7,TGTGCCATCGCTGGGACAGGGGTGGACGAGCAGTACTTC,CAIAGTGVDEQYF
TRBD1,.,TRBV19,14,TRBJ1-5,TGTGCCAGTAGTACGACAGGGGGGGGACAGCCCCAGCATTTT,CASSTTGGGQPQHF
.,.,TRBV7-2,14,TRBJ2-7,TGTGCCAGCAGCTTAGACAGGACTGACTACGAGCAGTACTTC,CASSLDRTDYEQYF
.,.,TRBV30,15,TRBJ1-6,TGTGCCTGGACGGGCCCAACCCTCTATAATTCACCCCTCCACTTT,CAWTGPTLYNSPLHF
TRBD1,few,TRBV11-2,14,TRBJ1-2,TGTGCCAGCAGCTTAGTGAGGGGGCAGGATGGCTACACCTTC,CASSLVRGQDGYTF
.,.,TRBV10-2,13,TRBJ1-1,TGCGCCAGCAGTGAAGGGGATGGAACTGAAGCTTTCTTT,CASSEGDGTEAFF
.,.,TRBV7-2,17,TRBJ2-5,TGTGCCAGCAGCTCCGCGGGATGGAGGGTTCCAGAAGAGACCCAGTACTTC,CASSSAGWRVPEETQYF
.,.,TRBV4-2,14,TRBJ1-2,TGTGCCAGCAGCACCCAGACAGAGAACTATGGCTACACCTTC,CASSTQTENYGYTF
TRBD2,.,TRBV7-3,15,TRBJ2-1,TGTGCCAGCAGCTCTAGCGGGGGGGCCGATGGTGAGCAGTTCTTC,CASSSSGGADGEQFF
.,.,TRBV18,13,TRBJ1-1,TGTGCCAGCTCTCAGGAGGGCTACACTGAAGCTTTCTTT,CASSQEGYTEAFF
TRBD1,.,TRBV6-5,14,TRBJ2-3,TGTGCCAGCAGCCTTGACAACAGGGGAGATACGCAGTATTTT,CASSLDNRGDTQYF
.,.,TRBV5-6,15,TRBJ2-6,TGTGCCAGCAGGTTACCGCTCTCTGGGGCCAACGTCCTGACTTTC,CASRLPLSGANVLTF
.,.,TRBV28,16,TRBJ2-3,TGTGCCAGCAGTCCCCCGGCAGGGGCCTTCACAGATACGCAGTATTTT,CASSPPAGAFTDTQYF
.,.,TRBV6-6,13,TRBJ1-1,TGTGCCAGCAGTTACGGACAGAACACTGAAGCTTTCTTT,CASSYGQNTEAFF
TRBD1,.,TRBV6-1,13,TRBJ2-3,TGTGCCAGCCGGACAGGGTCCACAGATACGCAGTATTTT,CASRTGSTDTQYF
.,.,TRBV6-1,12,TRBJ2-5,TGTGCCACCGTTTCGGAGGGAGAGACCCAGTACTTC,CATVSEGETQYF
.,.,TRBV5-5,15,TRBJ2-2,TGTGCCAGCAGCTTGCAGGGAGCGAACACCGGGGAGCTGTTTTTT,CASSLQGANTGELFF
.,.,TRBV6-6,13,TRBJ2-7,TGTGCCAGCAGTGGCGGGGCCACCTACGAGCAGTACTTC,CASSGGATYEQYF
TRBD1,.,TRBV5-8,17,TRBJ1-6,TGTGCCAGCAGCTTACACCTTGGACAGGGGAGAAATTCACCCCTCCACTTT,CASSLHLGQGRNSPLHF
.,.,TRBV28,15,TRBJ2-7,TGTGCCAGCAGGCCGGGGACACTCCCCAGGAACGAGCAGTACTTC,CASRPGTLPRNEQYF
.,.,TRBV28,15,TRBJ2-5,TGTGCCAGCAGTTTTGGGGGCGCGAAACAAGAGACCCAGTACTTC,CASSFGGAKQETQYF
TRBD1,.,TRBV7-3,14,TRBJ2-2,TGTGCCACACGACAGGGGTCTAACACCGGGGAGCTGTTTTTT,CATRQGSNTGELFF
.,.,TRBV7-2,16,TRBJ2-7,TGTGCCAGCAGCTTAGCAGGGGGCTGGGGACTTTACGAGCAGTACTTC,CASSLAGGWGLYEQYF
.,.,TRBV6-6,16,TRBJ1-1,TGTGCCAGCAGTTACGAGCGGGTGCCTATGAACACTGAAGCTTTCTTT,CASSYERVPMNTEAFF
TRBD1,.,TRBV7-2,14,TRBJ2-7,TGTGCCAGCAGCCCTGGGACAGGGGTCTACGAGCAGTACTTC,CASSPGTGVYEQYF
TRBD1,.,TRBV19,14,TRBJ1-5,TGTGCCAGTCGGTACAGGGGTAGCAATCAGCCCCAGCATTTT,CASRYRGSNQPQHF
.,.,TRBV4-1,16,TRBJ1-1,TGCGCCAGCAGCCCGCGGGGGGGACTTCGTAACAATGAAGCTTTCTTT,CASSPRGGLRNNEAFF
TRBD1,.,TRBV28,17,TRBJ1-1,TGTGCCAGCAGTCCAATCCGGGACAGGGACCTTAACACTGAAGCTTTCTTT,CASSPIRDRDLNTEAFF
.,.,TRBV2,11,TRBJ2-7,TGTGCCGGGGGCCGGGACTACGAGCAGTACTTC,CAGGRDYEQYF
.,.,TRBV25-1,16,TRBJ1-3,TGTGCCAGCAGTGGGATGACAGGCCCTAGTGGAAACACCATATATTTT,CASSGMTGPSGNTIYF
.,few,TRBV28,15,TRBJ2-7,TGTGCCAGCAGTTTGTGGGTACAGGGCTCGGGGGAGCAGTACTTC,CASSLWVQGSGEQYF
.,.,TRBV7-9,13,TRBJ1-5,TGTGCCAGCAGCGACGTAGGAGGGCAGCCCCAGCATTTT,CASSDVGGQPQHF
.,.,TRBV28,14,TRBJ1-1,TGTGCCAGCAGCCCAGGGACTATAAACACTGAAGCTTTCTTT,CASSPGTINTEAFF
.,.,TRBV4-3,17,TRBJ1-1,TGCGCCAGCAGCCAAGATCGAACGCCCTTCATGAACACTGAAGCTTTCTTT,CASSQDRTPFMNTEAFF
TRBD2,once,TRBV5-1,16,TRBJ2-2,TGCGCCAGCAGCCCCGGGCGGGGGGCGGGAGTAGAGGAGCTGTTTTTT,CASSPGRGAGVEELFF
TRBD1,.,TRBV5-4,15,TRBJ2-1,TGTGCCAGCAGCTTGGTGGGACAGGGTAACAATGAGCAGTTCTTC,CASSLVGQGNNEQFF
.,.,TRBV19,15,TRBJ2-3,TGTGCCAGTACCCGCCGGGGCTCAAGCACAGATACGCAGTATTTT,CASTRRGSSTDTQYF
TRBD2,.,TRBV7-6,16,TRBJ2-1,TGTGCCAGCAGCTCCAATACCGGACTAGTTATTAATGAGCAGTTCTTC,CASSSNTGLVINEQFF
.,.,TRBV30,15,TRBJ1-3,TGTGCCTGGAGTCCCCCAGGGTTACTAGGAAACACCATATATTTT,CAWSPPGLLGNTIYF
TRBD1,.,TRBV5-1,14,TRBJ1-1,TGCGCCAGCAGCGGGATACAGGGGGAAACTGAAGCTTTCTTT,CASSGIQGETEAFF
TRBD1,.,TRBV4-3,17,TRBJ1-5,TGCGCCAGCAGCCAAGATTTTGGACAGGGCGGGATGGGGCCCCAGCATTTT,CASSQDFGQGGMGPQHF
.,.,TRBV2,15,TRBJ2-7,TGTGCCAGCAATTTAAGTGGCAGGTTAAACCACGAGCAGTACTTC,CASNLSGRLNHEQYF
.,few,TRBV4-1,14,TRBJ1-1,TGCGCCAGCAGAGGCGCACTTAGGGGAACTGAAGCTTTCTTT,CASRGALRGTEAFF
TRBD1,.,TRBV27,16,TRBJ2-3,TGTGCCAGCAGTCTCTACAGACAGGGTAGCACAGATACGCAGTATTTT,CASSLYRQGSTDTQYF
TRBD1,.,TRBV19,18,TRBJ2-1,TGTGCCAGTAGTTTCCGGACAGGGTCCGCCAGCTCCTACAATGAGCAGTTCTTC,CASSFRTGSASSYNEQFF
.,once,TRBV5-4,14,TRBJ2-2,TGTGCCAGCAGCTTGGAACTGAACACCGGGGAGCTGTTTTTT,CASSLELNTGELFF
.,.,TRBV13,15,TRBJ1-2,TGTGCCAGCAGCCCCGGAGGGGGAGGTAGCTATGGCTACACCTTC,CASSPGGGGSYGYTF
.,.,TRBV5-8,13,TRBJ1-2,TGTGCCAGCAGCTTGGCTGGGATTGCTGGCTACACCTTC,CASSLAGIAGYTF
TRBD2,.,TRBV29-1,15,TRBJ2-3,TGCAGCGTTGAAGGGGTAGCGGGGGACACAGATACGCAGTATTTT,CSVEGVAGDTDTQYF
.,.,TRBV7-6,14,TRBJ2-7,TGTGCCAGCAGCCAGCAGGGTATCCCTTACGAGCAGTACTTC,CASSQQGIPYEQYF
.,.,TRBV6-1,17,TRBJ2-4,TGTGCCAGCAGTGAAGGAAAGGAGGGGCTAGCCAAAAACATTCAGTACTTC,CASSEGKEGLAKNIQYF
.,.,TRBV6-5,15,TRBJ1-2,TGTGCCAGCAGTTACTCGGCCAGGAATAACTATGGCTACACCTTC,CASSYSARNNYGYTF
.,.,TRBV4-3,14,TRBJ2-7,TGCGCCAGCAGCCAAGCTCCAGGGCTCTACGAGCAGTACTTC,CASSQAPGLYEQYF
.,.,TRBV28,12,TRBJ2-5,TGTGCCAGCAGTGGGGTGGGAGAGACCCAGTACTTC,CASSGVGETQYF
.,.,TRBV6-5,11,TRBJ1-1,TGTGCCAGCTTGGGGGCAGATGGGACTTTCTTT,CASLGADGTFF
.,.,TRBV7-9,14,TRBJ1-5,TGTGCCAGCAGCTTGGGGGGACGCAATCAGCCCCAGCATTTT,CASSLGGRNQPQHF
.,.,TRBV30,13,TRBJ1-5,TGTGCCTGGAGCGCAAGGATAAATCAGCCCCAGCATTTT,CAWSARINQPQHF